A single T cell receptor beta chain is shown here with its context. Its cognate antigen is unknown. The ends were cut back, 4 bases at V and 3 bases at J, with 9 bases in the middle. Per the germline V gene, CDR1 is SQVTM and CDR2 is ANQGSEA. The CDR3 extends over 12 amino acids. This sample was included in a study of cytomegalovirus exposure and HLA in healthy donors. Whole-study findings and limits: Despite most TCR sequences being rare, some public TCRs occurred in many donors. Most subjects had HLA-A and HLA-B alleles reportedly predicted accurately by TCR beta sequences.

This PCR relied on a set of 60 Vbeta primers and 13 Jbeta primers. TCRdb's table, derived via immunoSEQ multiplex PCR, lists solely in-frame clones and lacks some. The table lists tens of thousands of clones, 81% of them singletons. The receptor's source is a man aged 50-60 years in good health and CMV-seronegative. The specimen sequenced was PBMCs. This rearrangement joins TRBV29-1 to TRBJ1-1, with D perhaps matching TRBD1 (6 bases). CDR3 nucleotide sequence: TGCAGCGTTGTAAGGGGGTACACTGAAGCTTTCTTT. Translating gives CSVVRGYTEAFF. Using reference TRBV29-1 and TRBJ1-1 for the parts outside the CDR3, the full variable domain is SAVISQKPSRDICQRGTSLTIQCQVDSQVTMMFWYRQQPGQSLTLIATANQGSEATYESGFVIDKFPISRPNLTFSTLTVSNMSPEDSSIYLCSVVRGYTEAFFGQGTRLTVV.